Listed below are T cell receptor beta chains from one sample, sequenced in a study of blood T cell repertoires in COVID-19. TCRdb's table, derived via immunoSEQ multiplex PCR, lists solely in-frame clones and lacks some. The sample gives 540,000 or so clones, 85% to 90% of which show up once; 7.5% to 9.5% is in the top ten. Source material: peripheral blood. The source of these receptors is a woman aged 45-65 years with COVID-19, enrolled during active disease. The CDR3 runs from the conserved cysteine through the conserved F or W. D genes are given only for firm matches. A clone size is listed for some rows: how often the clone was seen (once, few, many), or a class if it is expanded.

abundance: -
d_gene: TRBD1
j_gene: TRBJ1-4
v_gene: TRBV28
len: 14
CDR3nt: TGTGCCAGCACTAAAGACAGGGTCGGTGAAAAACTGTTTTTT
CDR3aa: CASTKDRVGEKLFF

abundance: -
d_gene: -
j_gene: TRBJ1-1
v_gene: TRBV19
len: 14
CDR3nt: TGTGCCAGTAGTGGGCAGAGCTATTACACTGAAGCTTTCTTT
CDR3aa: CASSGQSYYTEAFF

abundance: -
d_gene: -
j_gene: TRBJ1-1
v_gene: TRBV2
len: 11
CDR3nt: TGTGCCAGCAGGAGGAACACTGAAGCTTTCTTT
CDR3aa: CASRRNTEAFF

abundance: -
d_gene: TRBD1
j_gene: TRBJ1-2
v_gene: TRBV9
len: 13
CDR3nt: TGTGCCAGCAGCGTAGGACAGGGTGGTGGCTACACCTTC
CDR3aa: CASSVGQGGGYTF

abundance: -
d_gene: -
j_gene: TRBJ2-1
v_gene: TRBV29-1
len: 10
CDR3nt: TGCAGCGTTGGGTCGGGAGATCTGTTCTTC
CDR3aa: CSVGSGDLFF

abundance: -
d_gene: TRBD1
j_gene: TRBJ1-2
v_gene: TRBV5-6
len: 14
CDR3nt: TGTGCCAGCAGCTTGGGGGACAGCGACTATGGCTACACCTTC
CDR3aa: CASSLGDSDYGYTF

abundance: -
d_gene: TRBD2
j_gene: TRBJ2-7
v_gene: TRBV7-6
len: 17
CDR3nt: TGTGCCAGCAGCTTAGAACTAGCGGGGGGTATCAGCTACGAGCAGTACTTC
CDR3aa: CASSLELAGGISYEQYF

abundance: -
d_gene: TRBD1
j_gene: TRBJ1-2
v_gene: TRBV5-1
len: 12
CDR3nt: TGCGCCAGCAGCTGGACAGGGGCCGGCTACACCTTC
CDR3aa: CASSWTGAGYTF

abundance: -
d_gene: TRBD1
j_gene: TRBJ2-7
v_gene: TRBV6-5
len: 14
CDR3nt: TGTGCCAGCATCCTGGGACAGGGAACCTACGAGCAGTACTTC
CDR3aa: CASILGQGTYEQYF

abundance: once
d_gene: TRBD1
j_gene: TRBJ1-2
v_gene: TRBV7-2
len: 17
CDR3nt: TGTGCCAGCAGCTCCCAGTCAGCCCGACAGGGGGCCTATGGCTACACCTTC
CDR3aa: CASSSQSARQGAYGYTF

abundance: -
d_gene: TRBD1
j_gene: TRBJ2-7
v_gene: TRBV11-2
len: 14
CDR3nt: TGTGCCAGCAGCTCCCCGACAGGGATGTACGAGCAGTACTTC
CDR3aa: CASSSPTGMYEQYF

abundance: -
d_gene: -
j_gene: TRBJ1-2
v_gene: TRBV12-2
len: 17
CDR3nt: TGTGCAAGTCGCTTGTCCCGCGAGGTCCAGGGAAACTATGGCTACACCTTC
CDR3aa: CASRLSREVQGNYGYTF

abundance: -
d_gene: TRBD1
j_gene: TRBJ1-2
v_gene: TRBV9
len: 17
CDR3nt: TGTGCCAGCAGCGTAGTGGGCAGGGGGCTGGCGGACTATGGCTACACCTTC
CDR3aa: CASSVVGRGLADYGYTF

abundance: -
d_gene: TRBD2
j_gene: TRBJ2-7
v_gene: TRBV6-6
len: 16
CDR3nt: TGTGCCAGCAGTTACTCGACGGCGGGGGAGAACTACGAGCAGTACTTC
CDR3aa: CASSYSTAGENYEQYF

abundance: -
d_gene: TRBD1
j_gene: TRBJ1-2
v_gene: TRBV5-4
len: 14
CDR3nt: TGTGCCAGCAGCAGGGACAGGGGAGACTATGGCTACACCTTC
CDR3aa: CASSRDRGDYGYTF

abundance: -
d_gene: TRBD2
j_gene: TRBJ2-3
v_gene: TRBV7-6
len: 17
CDR3nt: TGTGCCAGCAGCTCCGTAGCGGGGGGGCTATCCGCAGATACGCAGTATTTT
CDR3aa: CASSSVAGGLSADTQYF

abundance: -
d_gene: TRBD2
j_gene: TRBJ2-2
v_gene: TRBV19
len: 14
CDR3nt: TGTGCCAGCGGACTAGCGGAGGCAGGCGGGGAGCTGTTTTTT
CDR3aa: CASGLAEAGGELFF

abundance: once
d_gene: -
j_gene: TRBJ2-1
v_gene: TRBV5-4
len: 11
CDR3nt: TGTGCCAGCAGCTTCCGGGACACGAAGTTCTTC
CDR3aa: CASSFRDTKFF

abundance: -
d_gene: -
j_gene: TRBJ2-3
v_gene: TRBV4-1
len: 16
CDR3nt: TGCGCCAGCAGCCCGTCGGGTATTTCTAGCACAGATACGCAGTATTTT
CDR3aa: CASSPSGISSTDTQYF

abundance: -
d_gene: -
j_gene: TRBJ1-5
v_gene: TRBV19
len: 15
CDR3nt: TGTGCCAGTAATTTAGGGGCAGATAGCAATCAGCCCCAGCATTTT
CDR3aa: CASNLGADSNQPQHF

abundance: -
d_gene: -
j_gene: TRBJ2-1
v_gene: TRBV24-1
len: 13
CDR3nt: TGTGCCACCAGTGCGACAGCTTACAATGAGCAGTTCTTC
CDR3aa: CATSATAYNEQFF

abundance: -
d_gene: TRBD1
j_gene: TRBJ2-5
v_gene: TRBV10-1
len: 14
CDR3nt: TGCGCCAGCAGTGAGTCGACAGGGTGGGAGACCCAGTACTTC
CDR3aa: CASSESTGWETQYF

abundance: -
d_gene: -
j_gene: TRBJ1-4
v_gene: TRBV10-2
len: 18
CDR3nt: TGCGCCAGCAGGGGTGGGGCAGGGAAGAGAAGTACTAATGAAAAACTGTTTTTT
CDR3aa: CASRGGAGKRSTNEKLFF